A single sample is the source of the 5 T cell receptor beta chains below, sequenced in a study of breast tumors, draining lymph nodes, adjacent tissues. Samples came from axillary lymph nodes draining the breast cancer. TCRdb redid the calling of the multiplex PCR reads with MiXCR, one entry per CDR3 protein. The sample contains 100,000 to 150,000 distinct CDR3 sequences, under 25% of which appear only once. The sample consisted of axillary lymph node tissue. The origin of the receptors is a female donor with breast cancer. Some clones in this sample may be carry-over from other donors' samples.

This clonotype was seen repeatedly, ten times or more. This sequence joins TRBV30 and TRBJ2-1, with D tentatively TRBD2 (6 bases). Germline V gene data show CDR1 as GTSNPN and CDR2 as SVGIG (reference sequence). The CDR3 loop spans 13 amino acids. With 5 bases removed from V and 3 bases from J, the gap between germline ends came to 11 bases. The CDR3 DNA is TGTGCCTGGCGAAGGACTATCTACAATGAGCAGTTCTTC. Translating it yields CAWRRTIYNEQFF.

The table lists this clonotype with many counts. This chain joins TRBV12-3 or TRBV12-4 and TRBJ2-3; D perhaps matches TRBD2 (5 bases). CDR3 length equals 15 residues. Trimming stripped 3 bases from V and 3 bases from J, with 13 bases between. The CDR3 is CASSFVGSTTDTQYF. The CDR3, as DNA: TGTGCCAGCAGTTTTGTGGGGAGTACAACAGATACGCAGTATTTT.

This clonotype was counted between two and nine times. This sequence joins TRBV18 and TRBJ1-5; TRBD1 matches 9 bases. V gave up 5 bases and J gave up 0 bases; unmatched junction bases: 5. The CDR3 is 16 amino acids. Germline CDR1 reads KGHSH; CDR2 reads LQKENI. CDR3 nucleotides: TGTGCCAGCTCAGGGACAGGGAGAGATAGCAATCAGCCCCAGCATTTT. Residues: CASSGTGRDSNQPQHF.

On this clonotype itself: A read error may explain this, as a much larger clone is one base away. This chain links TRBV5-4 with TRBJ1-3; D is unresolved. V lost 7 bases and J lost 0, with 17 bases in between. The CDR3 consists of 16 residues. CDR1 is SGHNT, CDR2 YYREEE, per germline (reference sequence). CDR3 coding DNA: TGTGCCAGCGGCTCTAGTGCCGCGAGCTCTGGAAACACCATATATTTT. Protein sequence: CASGSSAASSGNTIYF. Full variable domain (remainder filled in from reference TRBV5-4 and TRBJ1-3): ETGVTQSPTHLIKTRGQQVTLRCSSQSGHNTVSWYQQALGQGPQFIFQYYREEENGRGNFPPRFSGLQFPNYSSELNVNALELDDSALYLCASGSSAASSGNTIYFGEGSWLTVV.

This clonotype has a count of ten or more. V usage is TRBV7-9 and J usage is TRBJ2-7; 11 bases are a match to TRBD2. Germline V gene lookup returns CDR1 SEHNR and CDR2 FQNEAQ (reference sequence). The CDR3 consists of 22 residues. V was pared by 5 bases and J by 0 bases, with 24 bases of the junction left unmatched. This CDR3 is CASSPEGRGYPGTSGSSYEQYF. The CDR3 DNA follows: TGTGCCAGCAGCCCAGAAGGGAGGGGCTATCCCGGGACTAGCGGAAGCTCCTACGAGCAGTACTTC.